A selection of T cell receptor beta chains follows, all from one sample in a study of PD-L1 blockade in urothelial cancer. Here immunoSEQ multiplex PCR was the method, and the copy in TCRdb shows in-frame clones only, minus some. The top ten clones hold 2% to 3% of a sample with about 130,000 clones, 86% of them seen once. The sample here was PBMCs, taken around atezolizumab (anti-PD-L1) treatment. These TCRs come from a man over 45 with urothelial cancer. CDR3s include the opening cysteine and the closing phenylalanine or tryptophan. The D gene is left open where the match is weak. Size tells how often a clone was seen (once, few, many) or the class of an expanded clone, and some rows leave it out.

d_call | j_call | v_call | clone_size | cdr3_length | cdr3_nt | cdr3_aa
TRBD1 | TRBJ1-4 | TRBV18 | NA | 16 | TGTGCCAGCTCACCCACCGGGACAGGGTCTTTTGAAAAACTGTTTTTT | CASSPTGTGSFEKLFF
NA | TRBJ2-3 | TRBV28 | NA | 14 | TGTGCCAGCAGTTTCAGGGTGATTATAGATACGCAGTATTTT | CASSFRVIIDTQYF
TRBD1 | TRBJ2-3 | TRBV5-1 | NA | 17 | TGCGCCAGCAGCTTGGGTATCAGACAGGGGCGGTCAGATACGCAGTATTTT | CASSLGIRQGRSDTQYF
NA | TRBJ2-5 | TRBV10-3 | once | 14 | TGTGCCATCAGTGAGTCCGAGGGGAGGGAGACCCAGTACTTC | CAISESEGRETQYF
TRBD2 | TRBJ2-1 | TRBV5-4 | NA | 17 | TGTGCCAGCAGCTACACCTCCAGCGGGATTTTTTACAATGAGCAGTTCTTC | CASSYTSSGIFYNEQFF
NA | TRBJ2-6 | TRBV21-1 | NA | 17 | TGTGCCAGCAGCAAAGCGGTCCAGGGGTCTGGGGCCAACGTCCTGACTTTC | CASSKAVQGSGANVLTF
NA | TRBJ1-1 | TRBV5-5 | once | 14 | TGTGCCAGCAGCTTGGTGCCTAAGAACACTGAAGCTTTCTTT | CASSLVPKNTEAFF
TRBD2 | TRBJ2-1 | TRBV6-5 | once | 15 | TGTGCCAGCAGTCGTACTAGCGGGAGCTACAATGAGCAGTTCTTC | CASSRTSGSYNEQFF
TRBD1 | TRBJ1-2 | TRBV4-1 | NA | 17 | TGCGCCAGCAGCCAACCAACCCGACAGGGGACTAACTATGGCTACACCTTC | CASSQPTRQGTNYGYTF
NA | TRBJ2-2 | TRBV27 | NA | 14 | TGTGCCAGCAGTCAGGGGCCCAGTTACGGGGAGCTGTTTTTT | CASSQGPSYGELFF
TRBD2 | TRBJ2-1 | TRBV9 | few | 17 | TGTGCCAGCAGCGTAGCGGAGGGAGGGTTCTCCTACAATGAGCAGTTCTTC | CASSVAEGGFSYNEQFF
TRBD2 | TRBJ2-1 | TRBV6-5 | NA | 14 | TGTGCCAGCAGTTACGGCGGGAGCGAACGTGAGCAGTTCTTC | CASSYGGSEREQFF
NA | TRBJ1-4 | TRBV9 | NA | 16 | TGTGCCAGCAGCGTAGGAACGGACAAAACTAATGAAAAACTGTTTTTT | CASSVGTDKTNEKLFF
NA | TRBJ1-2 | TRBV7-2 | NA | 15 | TGTGCCAGCAGCTTAGCGGGACAAGGCCCCTATGGCTACACCTTC | CASSLAGQGPYGYTF
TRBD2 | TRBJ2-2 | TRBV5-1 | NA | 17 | TGCGCCAGCAGCTTGGGTAGCGGGAGACTTATTTCCGGGGAGCTGTTTTTT | CASSLGSGRLISGELFF
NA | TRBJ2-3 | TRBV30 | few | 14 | TGTGCCTGGAGTGTTTCCAGGGCGGGGGATACGCAGTATTTT | CAWSVSRAGDTQYF
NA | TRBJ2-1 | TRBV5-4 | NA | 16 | TGTGCCAGCAGCCTGTCCTTGGCGGGATCCTACAATGAGCAGTTCTTC | CASSLSLAGSYNEQFF
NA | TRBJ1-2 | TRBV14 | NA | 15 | TGTGCCAGCAGCCCCCTGGAGGCCTCCCCCTATGGCTACACCTTC | CASSPLEASPYGYTF
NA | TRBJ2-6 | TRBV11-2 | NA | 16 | TGTGCCAGCAGCCCGAAGGGGCACTCTGGGGCCAACGTCCTGACTTTC | CASSPKGHSGANVLTF
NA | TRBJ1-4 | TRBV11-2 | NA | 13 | TGTGCCAGCAGCTTTGACAGCATTGAAAAACTGTTTTTT | CASSFDSIEKLFF
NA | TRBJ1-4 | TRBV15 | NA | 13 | TGTGCCACCAGAAACAGGCATAATGAAAAACTGTTTTTT | CATRNRHNEKLFF
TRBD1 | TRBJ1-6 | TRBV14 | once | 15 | TGTGCCAGCAGCCTGATAGGACAGGGGGGATCACCCCTCCACTTT | CASSLIGQGGSPLHF
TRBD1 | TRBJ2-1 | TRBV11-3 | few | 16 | TGTGCCAGCAGCCCAGGGGGTAGATCTCTTAACAATGAGCAGTTCTTC | CASSPGGRSLNNEQFF
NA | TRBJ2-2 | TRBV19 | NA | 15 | TGTGCCAGTAGTATAAAGGGCTCGGGGACCGGGGAGCTGTTTTTT | CASSIKGSGTGELFF
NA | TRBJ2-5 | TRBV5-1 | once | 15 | TGCGCCAGCAGCTTGGCGTCTAGTTACGGGGAGACCCAGTACTTC | CASSLASSYGETQYF
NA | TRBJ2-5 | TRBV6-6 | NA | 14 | TGTGCCAGCAGACTACAGGGACGTAATGATATCCAGTACTTC | CASRLQGRNDIQYF
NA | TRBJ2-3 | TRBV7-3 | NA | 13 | TGTGCCAGCAGCTTCCCCGGGAAAGATACGCAGTATTTT | CASSFPGKDTQYF
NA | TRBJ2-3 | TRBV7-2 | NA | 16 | TGTGCCAGCAGCTCCCACGTGGGAGGAAGGACAGATACGCAGTATTTT | CASSSHVGGRTDTQYF
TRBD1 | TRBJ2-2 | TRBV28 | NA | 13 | TGTGCCAGCTACAGGGGCTCCACCGGGGAGCTGTTTTTT | CASYRGSTGELFF
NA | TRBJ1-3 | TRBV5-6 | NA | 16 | TGTGCCAGCAGCTTGCGTGCAGGGGCTGGCGGAAACACCATATATTTT | CASSLRAGAGGNTIYF
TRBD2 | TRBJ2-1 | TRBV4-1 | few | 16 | TGCGCCAGCAGCCAAGGACCGGGACTAGCGGTGGTTCAGCAGTTCTTC | CASSQGPGLAVVQQFF
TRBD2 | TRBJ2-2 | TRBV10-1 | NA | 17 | TGCGCCAGCAGTGAGACGGGACTAGCCCCGAACACCGGGGAGCTGTTTTTT | CASSETGLAPNTGELFF
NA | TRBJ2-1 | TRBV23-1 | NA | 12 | TGCGCCAGCAGTCAATCCCCCGATGAGCAGTTCTTC | CASSQSPDEQFF
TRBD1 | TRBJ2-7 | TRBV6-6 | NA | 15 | TGTGCCAGCAGTTACGAGACAGGGAGTCCCTACGAGCAGTACTTC | CASSYETGSPYEQYF
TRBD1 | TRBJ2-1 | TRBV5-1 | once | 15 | TGCGCCAGCGGACAATGGGGACAGAGAGACAATGAGCAGTTCTTC | CASGQWGQRDNEQFF
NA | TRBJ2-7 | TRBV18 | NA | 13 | TGTGCCAGCTCACTCGGAGGGATCAACGAGCAGTACTTC | CASSLGGINEQYF
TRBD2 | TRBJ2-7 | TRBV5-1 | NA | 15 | TGCGCCAGCAGCTTGGGGGGCGGGAGGGCCTACGAGCAGTACTTC | CASSLGGGRAYEQYF
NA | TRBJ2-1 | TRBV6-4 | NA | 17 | TGTGCCAGCAGTGGCCTAAGTGGCGGGTCGTCCTACAATGAGCAGTTCTTC | CASSGLSGGSSYNEQFF
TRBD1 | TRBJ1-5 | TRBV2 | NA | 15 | TGTGCCAGCAGGAGACAGGGGGGAAGTAATCAGCCCCAGCATTTT | CASRRQGGSNQPQHF
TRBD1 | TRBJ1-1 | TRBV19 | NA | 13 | TGTGCCAGTAAGATCAGACAGGGAGTTGAAGCTTTCTTT | CASKIRQGVEAFF
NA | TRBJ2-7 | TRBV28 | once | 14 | TGTGCCAGCACCCCGACACATTCCTCCTACGAGCAGTACTTC | CASTPTHSSYEQYF
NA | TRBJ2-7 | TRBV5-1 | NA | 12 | TGCGCCAGCAGCCTACAGGCCTACGAGCAGTACTTC | CASSLQAYEQYF
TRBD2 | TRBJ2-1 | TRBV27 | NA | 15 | TGTGCCAGCAGTTTAATCCCCCCGGGGGGCAATGAGCAGTTCTTC | CASSLIPPGGNEQFF
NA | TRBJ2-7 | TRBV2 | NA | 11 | TGTGCCAGCGGTCGGGGCTACGAGCAGTACTTC | CASGRGYEQYF
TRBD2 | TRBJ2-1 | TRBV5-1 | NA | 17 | TGCGCCAGCAGCTTATTGGGACTAGCGGGAGGCCAGGGTGAGCAGTTCTTC | CASSLLGLAGGQGEQFF